This passage covers 13 T cell receptor beta chains from one sample sequenced in a study of T cell repertoires in cytomegalovirus infection. TCRdb itself ran the reads through MiXCR, one entry per CDR3 protein. There are about 240,000 distinct CDR3 sequences in the sample; about 12% occur only once, and 1.5% to 2% lies in the top ten. What was sequenced was PBMCs. These receptors came from a human donor in good health (CMV status not recorded). Some clones in this sample may be carry-over from other donors' samples.

This sequence joins TRBV5-1 and TRBJ2-7; possible D gene TRBD1, 5 bases. Germline V gives CDR1 SGHRS, CDR2 YFSETQ. Trimming stripped 0 bases from V and 7 bases from J, with 11 bases between. CDR3 length equals 13 residues. Here the CDR3 reads CASSLERKGEQYF. Written as DNA, the CDR3 is TGCGCCAGCAGCTTGGAGCGTAAGGGGGAGCAGTACTTC.

There are a few counts of this clonotype. V and J are TRBV28 and TRBJ2-7; tentatively, D is TRBD1 (6 bases). This CDR3 region has 13 residues. CDR1 MDHEN and CDR2 SYDVKM come from the germline V gene. V lost 7 bases, J lost 3 bases, and 13 bases lay in between. Here the CDR3 reads CASTSGQGYEQYF. CDR3 bases: TGTGCCAGCACTTCGGGACAAGGCTACGAGCAGTACTTC. Looking up the rest from reference TRBV28 and TRBJ2-7 gives the full variable domain: DVKVTQSSRYLVKRTGEKVFLECVQDMDHENMFWYRQDPGLGLRLIYFSYDVKMKEKGDIPEGYSVSREKKERFSLILESASTNQTSMYLCASTSGQGYEQYFGPGTRLTVT.

This clonotype has more than one count but fewer than ten. The chain carries TRBV2 and TRBJ2-7; D possibly corresponds to TRBD2 (6 bases). The CDR3 runs 14 residues. V gave up 8 bases and J gave up 0 bases, with 14 bases separating them. Germline-derived CDR1 and CDR2 are SNHLY and FYNNEI. CDR3 region: CASARDSSSYEQYF. As DNA, the CDR3 is TGTGCCAGCGCCCGGGACTCGAGCTCCTACGAGCAGTACTTC. Supplemented by reference TRBV2 and TRBJ2-7, the full variable domain reads EPEVTQTPSHQVTQMGQEVILRCVPISNHLYFYWYRQILGQKVEFLVSFYNNEISEKSEIFDDQFSVERPDGSNFTLKIRSTKLEDSAMYFCASARDSSSYEQYFGPGTRLTVT.

This clonotype was detected ten times or more. This chain links TRBV7-2 with TRBJ2-5; 10 bases agree with TRBD1. The CDR3 sequence is 16 residues long. Germline CDR1 and CDR2: SGHTA and FQGNSA. With V trimmed by 5 bases and J by 2 bases, 8 bases remained unmatched. CDR3 protein: CASSQGQGQGQETQYF. CDR3 bases: TGTGCCAGCAGCCAGGGGCAGGGACAGGGGCAAGAGACCCAGTACTTC.

V usage is TRBV20-1 and J usage is TRBJ2-3; 7 nucleotides match TRBD2. The CDR3 runs 15 residues. Germline CDR1 reads DFQATT; CDR2 reads SNEGSKA (reference sequence). V shed 3 bases, J shed 4 bases, and the junction held 10 bases outside the gene matches. The CDR3 DNA reads TGCAGTGCTAGTCAGGGCGGGGGAGGGCCAGATACGCAGTATTTT. It translates to CSASQGGGGPDTQYF.

This clonotype was seen ten or more times. The V call is TRBV7-2, the J call TRBJ1-3; D may be TRBD1 (5 bases). Germline V lookup: CDR1 SGHTA, CDR2 FQGNSA. V was pared by 1 base and J by 4 bases, with 11 bases between. This CDR3 is built from 15 residues. The CDR3 sequence: CASSLDRSEGNTIYF. The CDR3 DNA is TGTGCCAGCAGCTTAGACAGGTCGGAAGGAAACACCATATATTTT.

Ten or more counts support this clonotype. This chain connects TRBV7-8 to TRBJ2-7, with 9 positions matching TRBD1. The germline CDR1 and CDR2 sequences are SGHVS and FQNEAQ. The CDR3 has 15 residues. The J segment lost 3 bases and the V segment lost 2 bases, leaving 5 bases of the junction unmatched. The CDR3 sequence: CASSLRTGQGYEQYF. DNA of the CDR3: TGTGCCAGCAGCTTACGCACGGGACAGGGCTACGAGCAGTACTTC. The full variable domain, rest sourced from reference TRBV7-8 and TRBJ2-7, is GAGVSQSPRYKVAKRGQDVALRCDPISGHVSLFWYQQALGQGPEFLTYFQNEAQLDKSGLPSDRFFAERPEGSVSTLKIQRTQQEDSAVYLCASSLRTGQGYEQYFGPGTRLTVT.

V and J are TRBV20-1 and TRBJ2-1, with 9 bases lining up with TRBD2. The length of the CDR3 is 12 residues. The V segment lost 2 bases and the J segment 12 bases; nucleotides outside the gene matches: 5. The germline V gene encodes CDR1 DFQATT and CDR2 SNEGSKA (reference sequence). The CDR3 nucleotides read TGCAGTGCTAGACTAGCGGGGATGGGGCAGTTCTTC. Its translation: CSARLAGMGQFF.

The CDR3 loop reads CASRWTGNQPQHF. The CDR3 DNA reads TGTGCCAGTAGGTGGACAGGTAATCAGCCCCAGCATTTT. V and J are TRBV19 and TRBJ1-5; 7 nucleotides match TRBD1. CDR1 LNHDA and CDR2 SQIVND come from the germline V gene (reference sequence). Germline trimming cut 6 bases from V and 4 bases from J; bases unmatched to any gene: 3. This CDR3 is built from 13 residues.

V gene TRBV11-2 combines with J gene TRBJ2-3, with D possibly TRBD1 on 6 matching bases. The V end lost 4 bases, the J end lost 5 bases, and 10 bases lay between the germline ends. CDR3 size: 13 residues. Germline-derived CDR1 and CDR2 are SGHAT and FQNNGV. CDR3 in DNA: TGTGCCAGCAGCTCTAGGGGGATAGATACGCAGTATTTT. Translating gives CASSSRGIDTQYF.

This clonotype was detected ten times or more. The CDR3 region has the DNA TGTGCCAGCAGCTTCCGGGCACTTTATAGCAATCAGCCCCAGCATTTT. It encodes CASSFRALYSNQPQHF. The chain is built from TRBV5-5 and TRBJ1-5, with D unresolved. V was cut by 2 bases and J by 0 bases, with 12 bases left in between. This CDR3 is 16 amino acids long. Germline V gives CDR1 SGHKS, CDR2 YYEKEE (reference sequence).

This clonotype has more than one count but fewer than ten. The V and J genes are TRBV5-5 and TRBJ2-4; the match to TRBD1 covers 9 bases. The CDR3 consists of 15 residues. Trimming took 4 bases from V and 6 from J; bases not matched to a gene: 8. CDR1 is SGHKS, CDR2 YYEKEE, per germline (reference sequence). The CDR3 DNA follows: TGTGCCAGCAGCCTACAGGGGGCGCCCCCAAACATTCAGTACTTC. This codes for CASSLQGAPPNIQYF.

This clonotype has ten or more counts. Compared with germline, one end of the junction differs, possibly owing to a read error. The chain uses TRBV11-3 and TRBJ2-7, with 8 bases fitting TRBD2. The V gene's germline CDR1 is SGHNT and CDR2 YENEEA. The CDR3 runs 13 residues. The CDR3 loop is CASTLAGPYEQYF. Written as DNA, the CDR3 is TGTGCCAGCACCTTAGCGGGACCCTACGAGCAGTACTTC.